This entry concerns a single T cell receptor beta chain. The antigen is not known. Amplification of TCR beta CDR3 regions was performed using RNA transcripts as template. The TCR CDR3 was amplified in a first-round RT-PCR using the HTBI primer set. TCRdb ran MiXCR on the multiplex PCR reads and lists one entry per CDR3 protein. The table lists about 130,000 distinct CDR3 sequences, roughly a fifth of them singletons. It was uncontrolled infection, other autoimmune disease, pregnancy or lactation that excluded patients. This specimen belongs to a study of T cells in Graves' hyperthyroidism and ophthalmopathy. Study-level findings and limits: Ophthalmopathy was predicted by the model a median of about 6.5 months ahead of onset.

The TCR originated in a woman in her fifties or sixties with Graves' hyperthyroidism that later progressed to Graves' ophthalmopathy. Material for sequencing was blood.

This chain's CDR3 is CSAEKPDGDSPYEQYF. The CDR3 nucleotides read TGCAGTGCTGAAAAACCCGACGGGGACAGCCCCTACGAGCAGTACTTC. The V call is TRBV20-1, the J call TRBJ2-7; 7 bases agree with TRBD1. The ends lost 5 bases at V and 2 bases at J; junction bases unmatched: 15. There are 16 residues in the CDR3. Germline loops: CDR1 DFQATT, CDR2 SNEGSKA (reference sequence).